This TCR beta chain comes out of a study of CD8 T cells in Susac syndrome. The RNA input was about 0.45 to 1 ug, and it was reverse transcribed with random hexamers. TCRdb redid the calling of the immunoSEQ multiplex PCR reads with MiXCR, one entry per CDR3 protein. The table includes around 110,000 distinct CDR3 sequences, approximately 93% detected once. The germline V gene encodes CDR1 SGHVS and CDR2 FNYEAQ. This CDR3 spans 16 amino acids. The V segment lost 4 bases and the J segment 5 bases; nucleotides outside the gene matches: 9. Material for sequencing was CD8+ T cells from PBMCs. The genes are TRBV7-6 and TRBJ2-1, with 9 bases that match TRBD1. The origin of this receptor is a human donor with Susac syndrome. As DNA, the CDR3 is TGTGCCAGCAGCTCACCCCGGGACAGGGCCCACAATGAGCAGTTCTTC. As protein: CASSSPRDRAHNEQFF.